The sequence of this T cell receptor (beta chain) was determined in a study of cytomegalovirus exposure and HLA in healthy donors. PCR amplification relied on 60 Vbeta primers (plus 13 Jbeta primers). TCRdb keeps only in-frame clones here, not all; method: immunoSEQ multiplex PCR. This listing includes under 200,000 clones. Looked up from germline, CDR1 is SGDLS and CDR2 is YYNGEE. The CDR3 spans 16 residues. The junction had 9 bases not matched to a gene; V was cut back by 7 bases and J by 1 base. The V call is TRBV9, the J call TRBJ2-2; 8 bases align to TRBD1. What was sequenced was PBMCs. The receptor was derived from a man aged 25-45 years in good health and CMV-seronegative. CDR3 DNA: TGTGCCAGCCGGAAGTCCGGGACAGGGAACACCGGGGAGCTGTTTTTT. Its translation is CASRKSGTGNTGELFF.